These 16 T cell receptor beta chains share one sample of origin, sequenced in a study of blood T cell repertoires in COVID-19. TCRdb keeps only in-frame clones here, not all; method: immunoSEQ multiplex PCR. The sample lists around 200,000 clones; 80% were seen once. The sample comprised PBMCs or T cells enriched from blood (not recorded which). Every receptor here comes from a middle-aged woman with acute COVID-19.

V and J are TRBV7-2 and TRBJ1-1; D gene unclear. Deletions cut 6 bases from V and 4 bases from J, with 12 bases between. Germline CDR1 is SGHTA and CDR2 is FQGNSA. The CDR3 has 13 amino acids. The CDR3 loop reads CASSQVQVTEAFF. DNA for the CDR3: TGTGCCAGCAGTCAGGTCCAGGTCACTGAAGCTTTCTTT.

The chain joins TRBV28 to TRBJ1-1; D may be TRBD1 (6 bases). The CDR3 runs 17 residues. Germline V gene lookup returns CDR1 MDHEN and CDR2 SYDVKM. V was trimmed by 3 bases and J by 3 bases, leaving 20 bases between them. CDR3 bases: TGTGCCAGCAGTTTGGAATACGGGGGGGGCGAGGACACTGAAGCTTTCTTT. Amino acids: CASSLEYGGGEDTEAFF.

This chain connects TRBV21-1 to TRBJ2-7; TRBD1 was called by the table and not checked on the DNA. TRBV21-1 is a pseudogene segment. The CDR3 runs 16 residues. CDR3 amino acids: CASSIGSRDRGYEQYF. The CDR3 coding sequence is TGTGCCAGCAGCATTGGGTCCCGGGACAGGGGCTACGAGCAGTACTTC.

This sequence joins TRBV5-6 and TRBJ1-1; 9 bases agree with TRBD1. The CDR3 length is 16 residues. Germline-derived CDR1 and CDR2 are SGHDT and YYEEEE. Losses at the gene ends were 0 bases for V and 1 base for J; bases not matched to a gene: 4. The CDR3 region is CASSLGTGDPNTEAFF. The CDR3 DNA is TGTGCCAGCAGCTTGGGGACAGGGGACCCGAACACTGAAGCTTTCTTT.

V usage is TRBV9 and J usage is TRBJ1-5; D is possibly TRBD1 (5 bases). The V gene lost 3 bases and the J gene lost 9 bases, with 13 bases spanning the gap. Germline V gene lookup returns CDR1 SGDLS and CDR2 YYNGEE. This CDR3 is 13 amino acids long. In DNA form, the CDR3 reads TGTGCCAGCAGCGCCGATATTCAGGGGCCCCAGCATTTT. Translated: CASSADIQGPQHF.

This chain joins TRBV2 and TRBJ2-1; 7 bases agree with TRBD2. Trimming cost V 7 bases and J 5 bases; bases outside gene matches: 5. This CDR3 comprises 13 residues. CDR1 and CDR2 (germline): SNHLY, FYNNEI. CDR3 coding DNA: TGTGCCAGCACCCTAAGCGGGGACAATGAGCAGTTCTTC. The encoded protein is CASTLSGDNEQFF.

In its sample, this clone was seen once. CDR3 residues: CASSGGQREKLFF. CDR3 bases: TGTGCCAGCTCTGGGGGACAGCGGGAAAAACTGTTTTTT. The rearrangement links TRBV28 to TRBJ1-4; 7 bases map to TRBD1. This CDR3 comprises 13 residues. After removal of 8 bases from V and 8 bases from J, the junction contained 8 bases not matched to a gene. Germline V CDR1 and CDR2: MDHEN, SYDVKM.

The DNA of the CDR3 is TGTGCCAGCAGTGTAAGGACTAGCGGCGTCTCCTACAATGAGCAGTTCTTC. It translates to CASSVRTSGVSYNEQFF. The chain joins TRBV27 to TRBJ2-1, with 10 bases matching TRBD2. The CDR3 spans 17 residues. Per germline, CDR1 MNHEY and CDR2 SMNVEV (reference sequence). V lost 5 bases, J lost 0 bases, and 7 bases stayed unmatched.

This CDR3 is CASSLNPSGIYEQYF. CDR3 coding DNA: TGTGCCAGCAGCTTAAACCCTAGCGGAATCTACGAGCAGTACTTC. The rearrangement joins TRBV7-3 to TRBJ2-7, with 7 positions matching TRBD2. This CDR3 has 15 amino acids. The germline CDR1 and CDR2 sequences are SGHTA and FQGTGA. V shed 1 base and J 3 bases; nucleotides not matched to a gene: 6.

This rearrangement joins TRBV7-9 to TRBJ1-1; D not certain. The V end was cut by 0 bases, the J end by 1 base, with 6 bases between. This CDR3 has 14 residues. CDR1 and CDR2 from the germline V gene are SEHNR and FQNEAQ (reference sequence). CDR3 coding DNA: TGTGCCAGCAGCTTAGCCCAGGCGAACACTGAAGCTTTCTTT. Translation: CASSLAQANTEAFF. Using reference TRBV7-9 and TRBJ1-1 for the parts outside the CDR3, the full variable domain is DTGVSQNPRHKITKRGQNVTFRCDPISEHNRLYWYRQTLGQGPEFLTYFQNEAQLEKSRLLSDRFSAERPKGSFSTLEIQRTEQGDSAMYLCASSLAQANTEAFFGQGTRLTVV.

The chain couples TRBV6-2 or TRBV6-3 to TRBJ2-5, with 13 bases fitting TRBD2. Trimming cost V 5 bases and J 5 bases; bases outside gene matches: 5. Germline loops: CDR1 MNHEY, CDR2 SVGEGT. The CDR3 consists of 15 residues. In DNA form, the CDR3 reads TGTGCCAGCAGTAAGGGACTAGCGGGGAGGGAGACCCAGTACTTC. Encoded protein: CASSKGLAGRETQYF.

The chain joins TRBV6-5 to TRBJ2-2, with D possibly matching TRBD2 (7 bases). The V gene's germline CDR1 is MNHEY and CDR2 SVGAGI. The V gene lost 6 bases and the J gene lost 3 bases, with 14 bases spanning the gap. The CDR3 has 15 residues. CDR3 residues: CASRPEGGDTGELFF. The CDR3 coding sequence is TGTGCCAGCAGGCCTGAGGGGGGGGACACCGGGGAGCTGTTTTTT.

The chain has TRBV6-2 or TRBV6-3 and TRBJ1-5; D might be TRBD1 (5 bases). Trimming took 6 bases from V and 0 from J, leaving 24 bases between them. Looked up from germline, CDR1 is MNHEY and CDR2 is SVGEGT. The CDR3 length is 19 residues. The CDR3 DNA reads as TGTGCCAGCAGCCAACCGGGACTCACACTTGGGGATAGCAATCAGCCCCAGCATTTT. Encoded protein: CASSQPGLTLGDSNQPQHF.

The chain joins TRBV5-1 to TRBJ2-3; D ambiguous. V lost 0 bases, J lost 2 bases, and 7 bases lay in between. The CDR3 contains 14 residues. In germline, CDR1 is SGHRS, CDR2 YFSETQ. The CDR3 loop reads CASSLDGYTDTQYF. The CDR3 DNA follows: TGCGCCAGCAGCTTGGACGGTTACACAGATACGCAGTATTTT.

The gene calls are TRBV28 and TRBJ2-1, with 9 bases lining up with TRBD2. CDR3 length equals 15 residues. V was pared by 1 base and J by 5 bases, with 3 bases of the junction left unmatched. Germline lookup yields CDR1 MDHEN and CDR2 SYDVKM. As DNA, the CDR3 is TGTGCCAGCAGTTTATATGCTAGCGGGAACAATGAGCAGTTCTTC. Its protein product is CASSLYASGNNEQFF.

The J gene is TRBJ2-5, the V gene TRBV20-1; D gene unclear. The CDR3 is made up of 11 amino acids. Trimming removed 0 bases at V and 3 bases at J, with 2 bases between. CDR1 and CDR2 from the germline V gene are DFQATT and SNEGSKA (reference sequence). CDR3 in amino acids: CSARDEETQYF. The CDR3, as DNA: TGCAGTGCTAGAGACGAAGAGACCCAGTACTTC.